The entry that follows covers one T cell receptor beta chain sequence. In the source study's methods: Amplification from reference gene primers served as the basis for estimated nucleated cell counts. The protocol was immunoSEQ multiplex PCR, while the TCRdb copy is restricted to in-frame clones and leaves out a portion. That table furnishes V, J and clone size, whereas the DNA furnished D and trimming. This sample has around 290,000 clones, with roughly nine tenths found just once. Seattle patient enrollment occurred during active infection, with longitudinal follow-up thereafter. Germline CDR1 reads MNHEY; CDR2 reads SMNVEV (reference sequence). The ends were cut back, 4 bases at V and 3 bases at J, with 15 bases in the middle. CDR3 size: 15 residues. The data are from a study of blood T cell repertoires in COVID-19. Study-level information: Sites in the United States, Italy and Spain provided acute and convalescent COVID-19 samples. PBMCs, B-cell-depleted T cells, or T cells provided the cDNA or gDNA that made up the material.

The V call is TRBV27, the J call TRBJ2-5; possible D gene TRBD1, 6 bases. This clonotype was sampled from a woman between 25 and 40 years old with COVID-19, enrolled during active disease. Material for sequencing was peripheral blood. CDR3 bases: TGTGCCAGCAGTTCTCCCTTCGAGGGGGAAGAGACCCAGTACTTC. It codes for CASSSPFEGEETQYF.